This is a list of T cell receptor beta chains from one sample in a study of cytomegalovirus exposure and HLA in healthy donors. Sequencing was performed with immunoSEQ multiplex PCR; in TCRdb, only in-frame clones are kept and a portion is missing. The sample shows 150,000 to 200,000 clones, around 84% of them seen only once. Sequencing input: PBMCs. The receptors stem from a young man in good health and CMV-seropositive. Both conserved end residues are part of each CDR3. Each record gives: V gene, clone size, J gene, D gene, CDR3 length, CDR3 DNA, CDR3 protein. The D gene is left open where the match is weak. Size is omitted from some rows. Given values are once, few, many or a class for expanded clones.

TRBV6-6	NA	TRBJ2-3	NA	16	TGTGCCAGCAGTTACTTGGGGGACTGGAGCACAGATACGCAGTATTTT	CASSYLGDWSTDTQYF
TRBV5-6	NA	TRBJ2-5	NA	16	TGTGCCAGCCCATCCCGGTTAAGACAGGTTGAAGAGACCCAGTACTTC	CASPSRLRQVEETQYF
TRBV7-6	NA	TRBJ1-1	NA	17	TGTGCCAGCAGCTTCTGGAGCCATCGTGAGAGGAACACTGAAGCTTTCTTT	CASSFWSHRERNTEAFF
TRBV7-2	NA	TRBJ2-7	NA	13	TGTGCCAGCAGCCTAGACCCAGATTACGAGCAGTACTTC	CASSLDPDYEQYF
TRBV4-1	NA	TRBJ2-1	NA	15	TGCGCCAGCAGCCAAGAAAGCCCCTCTAGCCTGGGGAGGTTCTTC	CASSQESPSSLGRFF
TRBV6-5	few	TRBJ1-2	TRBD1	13	TGTGCCAGCAGTGAACAGGGGAACTATGGCTACACCTTC	CASSEQGNYGYTF
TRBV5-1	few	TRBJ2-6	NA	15	TGCGCCAGCAGCTCAACCAGGGCGGGGGCCAACGTCCTGACTTTC	CASSSTRAGANVLTF
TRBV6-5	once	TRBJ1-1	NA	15	TGTGCCAGCAGTTACTCGAGGTCGGGGGGCACTGAAGCTTTCTTT	CASSYSRSGGTEAFF
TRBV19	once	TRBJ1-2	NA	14	TGTGCCAGTAGTTGGCGTGACATTAACTATGGCTACACCTTC	CASSWRDINYGYTF
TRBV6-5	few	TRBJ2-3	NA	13	TGTGCCAGCAGTTATTCTACCACAGATACGCAGTATTTT	CASSYSTTDTQYF
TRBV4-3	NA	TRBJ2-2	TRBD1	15	TGCGCCAGCAGCGGCCGGACAGGGAGAACCGGGGAGCTGTTTTTT	CASSGRTGRTGELFF
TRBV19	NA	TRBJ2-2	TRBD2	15	TGTGCCAGTAGATCCCTAAGCGGGGGCGGACGGGAGCTGTTTTTT	CASRSLSGGGRELFF
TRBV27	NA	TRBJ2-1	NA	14	TGTGCCAGCAGTTCCAATCCCCCCTACAATGAGCAGTTCTTC	CASSSNPPYNEQFF
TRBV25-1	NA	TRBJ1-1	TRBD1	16	TGTGCCAGCAGTGAATGGGGGACAGTCCGAGGCACTGAAGCTTTCTTT	CASSEWGTVRGTEAFF
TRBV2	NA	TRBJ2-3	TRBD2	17	TGTGCCAGCAGTTTGTCCTTCCCTGCGGGAGGCACAGATACGCAGTATTTT	CASSLSFPAGGTDTQYF
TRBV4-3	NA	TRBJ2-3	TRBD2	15	TGCGCCAGCAGCCTGATAGCGGGAGGTTCAGATACGCAGTATTTT	CASSLIAGGSDTQYF
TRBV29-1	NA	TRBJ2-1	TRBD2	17	TGCAGCGTTGATCGCCGGACTAGCGGGAGGGCCGTAAATGAGCAGTTCTTC	CSVDRRTSGRAVNEQFF
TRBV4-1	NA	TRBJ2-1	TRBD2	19	TGCGCCAGCAGCCAAGTCATTATTCCCGGGACTAGATATAGGAATGAGCAGTTCTTC	CASSQVIIPGTRYRNEQFF
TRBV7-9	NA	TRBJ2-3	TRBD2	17	TGTGCCAGCAGCTTGGGGCCACTAGCGGGAGATGCAGATACGCAGTATTTT	CASSLGPLAGDADTQYF
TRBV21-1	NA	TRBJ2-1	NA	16	TGTGCCAGCAGCAGGCCGTGGGACAGAGTTACTAATGAGCAGTTCTTC	CASSRPWDRVTNEQFF
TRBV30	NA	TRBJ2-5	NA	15	TGTGCCTGGTCCAAAGGGATTGGACTACAAGAGACCCAGTACTTC	CAWSKGIGLQETQYF
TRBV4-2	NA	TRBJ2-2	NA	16	TGTGCCAGCAGCCACGCATGGCCCCGGAACACCGGGGAGCTGTTTTTT	CASSHAWPRNTGELFF
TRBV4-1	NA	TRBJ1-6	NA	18	TGCGCCAGCAGCCAAGATAGACCAGGAACGACTACTTATTCACCCCTCCACTTT	CASSQDRPGTTTYSPLHF
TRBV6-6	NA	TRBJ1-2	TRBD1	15	TGTGCCAGCAGTTCACGGACAGGGGAGAGATATGGCTACACCTTC	CASSSRTGERYGYTF
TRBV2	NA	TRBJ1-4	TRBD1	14	TGTGCCAGCACCCTGGACAGGGCTAATGAAAAACTGTTTTTT	CASTLDRANEKLFF
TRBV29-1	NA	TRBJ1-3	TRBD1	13	TGCAGCGTTGGACAGGGGTCCGGAAACACCATATATTTT	CSVGQGSGNTIYF
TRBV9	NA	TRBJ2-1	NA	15	TGTGCCAGCAGCTTCCAGGGTTTTACCTACAATGAGCAGTTCTTC	CASSFQGFTYNEQFF
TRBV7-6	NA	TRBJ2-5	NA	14	TGTGCCAGCAGCCCGGACCGGGTGGCCGGGGAGCAGTACTTC	CASSPDRVAGEQYF
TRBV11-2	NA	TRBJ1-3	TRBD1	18	TGTGCCAGCAGCTTGTCTCTCGTGACAGGGAGCTCTGGAAACACCATATATTTT	CASSLSLVTGSSGNTIYF
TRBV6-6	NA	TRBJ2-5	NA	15	TGTGCCAGCAGTTACTCGAGCAGGGGCGGAGAGACCCAGTACTTC	CASSYSSRGGETQYF
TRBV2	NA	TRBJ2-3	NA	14	TGTGCCAGCCTGAGACGGGAAAGCACAGATACGCAGTATTTT	CASLRRESTDTQYF
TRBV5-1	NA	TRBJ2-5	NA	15	TGCGCCAGCACCCTTGATGGTTATGGGGGGGAGACCCAGTACTTC	CASTLDGYGGETQYF
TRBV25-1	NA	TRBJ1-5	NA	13	TGTGCCAGCAGTGATCTAGCCGGTCCGCCCCAGCATTTT	CASSDLAGPPQHF
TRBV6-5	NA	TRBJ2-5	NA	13	TGTGCCAGCATCGAACCGGGCGGGGAGACCCAGTACTTC	CASIEPGGETQYF
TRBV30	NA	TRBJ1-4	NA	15	TGTGCCTGGGGCGGCAAGGCGGCTAGAGATGAAAAACTGTTTTTT	CAWGGKAARDEKLFF
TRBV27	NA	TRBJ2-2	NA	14	TGTGCCAGCAGTCGCGGACTCCGCACCGGGGAGCTGTTTTTT	CASSRGLRTGELFF
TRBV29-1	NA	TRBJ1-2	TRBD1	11	TGCAGCGTTGTCGACAGGGACGGCTACACCTTC	CSVVDRDGYTF
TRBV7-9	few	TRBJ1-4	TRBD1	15	TGTTCCAGCAGCTCCTACAGGGGGTCACACGAAAAACTGTTTTTT	CSSSSYRGSHEKLFF
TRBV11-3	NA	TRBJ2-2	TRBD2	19	TGTGCCAGCAGCTTTTGGTGGCTAGCGGGAGGCACTAACACCGGGGAGCTGTTTTTT	CASSFWWLAGGTNTGELFF
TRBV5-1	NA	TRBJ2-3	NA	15	TGCGCCAGCAGCCCGATGGGTGACTACACAGATACGCAGTATTTT	CASSPMGDYTDTQYF
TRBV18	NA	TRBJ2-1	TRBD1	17	TGTGCCAGCTCAGCGAGACCGGGACAGGAATATTACAATGAGCAGTTCTTC	CASSARPGQEYYNEQFF
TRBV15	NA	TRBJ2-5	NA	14	TGTGCCACCAGCAACCCGGGGGAGGAAGAGACCCAGTACTTC	CATSNPGEEETQYF
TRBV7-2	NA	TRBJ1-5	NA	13	TGTGCCAGCAGCTTATATCAGGGTCAGCCCCAGCATTTT	CASSLYQGQPQHF
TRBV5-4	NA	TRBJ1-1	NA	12	TGTGCCAGCAGCTCGGCCAGGACTGAAGCTTTCTTT	CASSSARTEAFF
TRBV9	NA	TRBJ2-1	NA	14	TGTGCCAGCAGCGTAGCGCTAGTCAGTAATGAGCAGTTCTTC	CASSVALVSNEQFF
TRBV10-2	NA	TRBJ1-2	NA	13	TGCGCCAGCAGTGACAGGGCGGGGGATGGCTACACCTTC	CASSDRAGDGYTF
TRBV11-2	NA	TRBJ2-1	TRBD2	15	TGTGCCAGCAGCTCCCTCGCGGGAGGGGACAATGAGCAGTTCTTC	CASSSLAGGDNEQFF
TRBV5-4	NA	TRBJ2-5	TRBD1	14	TGTGCCAGCAGCCCGACAGGGGGGTTTGAGACCCAGTACTTC	CASSPTGGFETQYF
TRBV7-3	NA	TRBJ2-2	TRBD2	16	TGTGCCAGCAGCCTCGTACCGGGACTAGCGACCGGGGAGCTGTTTTTT	CASSLVPGLATGELFF
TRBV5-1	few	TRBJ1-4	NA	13	TGCGCCAGCAGCCTTTTCGGTCACGAAAAACTGTTTTTT	CASSLFGHEKLFF
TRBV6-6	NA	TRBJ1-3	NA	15	TGTGCCAGCAGTTACCAGGGAAGCTCTGGAAACACCATATATTTT	CASSYQGSSGNTIYF
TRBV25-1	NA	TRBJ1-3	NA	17	TGTGCCAGCAGTGGCCCCAGGGGAGCCTTCTCTGGAAACACCATATATTTT	CASSGPRGAFSGNTIYF
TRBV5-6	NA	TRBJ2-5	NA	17	TGTGCCAGCAGCTTTGGGGCCCGGAGGGGTCCGCAAGAGACCCAGTACTTC	CASSFGARRGPQETQYF
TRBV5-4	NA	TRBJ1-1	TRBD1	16	TGTGCCAGCAGCTTGATAGGGGGCGGAGTGAACACTGAAGCTTTCTTT	CASSLIGGGVNTEAFF
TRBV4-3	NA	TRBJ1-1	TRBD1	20	TGCGCCAGCAGCCAAGATGTCCCTCGACAGGGCATAGTTAAAGGCACTGAAGCTTTCTTT	CASSQDVPRQGIVKGTEAFF
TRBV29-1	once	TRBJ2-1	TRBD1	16	TGCAGCGTTGAATCAGGGACAGGGGCCGGGTACAATGAGCAGTTCTTC	CSVESGTGAGYNEQFF
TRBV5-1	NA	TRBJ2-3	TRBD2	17	TGCGCCAGCAGCTCACTGGCGGGAGACTCTAGCACAGATACGCAGTATTTT	CASSSLAGDSSTDTQYF
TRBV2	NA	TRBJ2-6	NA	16	TGTGCCAGCACGGGCGGGCGGAACTCTGGGGCCAACGTCCTGACTTTC	CASTGGRNSGANVLTF
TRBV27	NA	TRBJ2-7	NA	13	TGTGCCAGCAGTTTATCGGGGAGAAACGAGCAGTACTTC	CASSLSGRNEQYF
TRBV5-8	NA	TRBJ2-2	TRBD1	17	TGTGCCAGCAGCCGAAATCCCGGGACAGGGGCAGCCGGGGAGCTGTTTTTT	CASSRNPGTGAAGELFF